This T cell receptor beta chain was sequenced during a study of blood T cell repertoires in COVID-19. For the study at large: COVID-19 samples collected from the United States, Italy and Spain covered acute and convalescent phases. PBMCs, B-cell-depleted T cells, or T cells provided the cDNA or gDNA that made up the material.

Study processing details: Nucleated cell counts were estimated from reference gene primer amplification. TCRdb keeps only in-frame clones here, not all; method: immunoSEQ multiplex PCR. V, J and clone size are those of that table, while D and trimming were read from the DNA. The sample includes roughly 57,000 clones, around nine tenths seen only once; the top ten take 16%. This clone was detected a few times. V lost 6 bases, J lost 3 bases, and 12 bases lay in between. Germline lookup yields CDR1 MNHEY and CDR2 SVGAGI. CDR3 length: 13 amino acids. Sequenced: peripheral blood. This sequence was found in a man older than 75 with acute or convalescent COVID-19. The chain is built from TRBV6-5 and TRBJ2-7, with D perhaps matching TRBD2 (5 bases). The CDR3 DNA sequence: TGTGCCAGCAGCAACTACGGACTCTACGAGCAGTACTTC. Translation gives CASSNYGLYEQYF.